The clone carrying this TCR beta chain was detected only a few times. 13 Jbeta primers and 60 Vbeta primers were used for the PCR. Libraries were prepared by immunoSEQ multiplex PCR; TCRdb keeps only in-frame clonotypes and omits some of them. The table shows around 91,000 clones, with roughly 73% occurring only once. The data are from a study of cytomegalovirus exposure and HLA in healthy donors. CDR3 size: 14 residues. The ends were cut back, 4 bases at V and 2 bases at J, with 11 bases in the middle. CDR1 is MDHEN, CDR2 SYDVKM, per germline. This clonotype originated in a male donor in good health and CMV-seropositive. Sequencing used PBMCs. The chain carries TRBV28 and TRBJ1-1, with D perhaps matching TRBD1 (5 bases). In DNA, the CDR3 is TGTGCCAGCAGTTACCTGACAGTTAACACTGAAGCTTTCTTT. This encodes CASSYLTVNTEAFF. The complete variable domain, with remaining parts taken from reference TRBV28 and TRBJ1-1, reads DVKVTQSSRYLVKRTGEKVFLECVQDMDHENMFWYRQDPGLGLRLIYFSYDVKMKEKGDIPEGYSVSREKKERFSLILESASTNQTSMYLCASSYLTVNTEAFFGQGTRLTVV.